Following are 31 T cell receptor beta chains from one sample sequenced in a study of shared clonotypes between healthy human individuals. Only in-frame clones appear in the TCRdb table, and some are missing; sequencing was by immunoSEQ multiplex PCR. The repertoire holds hundreds of thousands of clones, with less than 85% as singletons. The specimen was memory CD4+ T cells sorted from blood. Subset indicated: CD45RA-negative fraction. These receptors were obtained from a woman in her twenties or thirties in good health.

This clone was recorded once. The chain joins TRBV7-2 to TRBJ2-7; weak D call: TRBD2 (5 bases). Trimming took off 5 bases at V and 3 bases at J, with 17 bases between the two ends. This CDR3 has 15 residues. CDR1 and CDR2 (germline): SGHTA, FQGNSA. The chain's CDR3 is CASSQSVAMNYEQYF. Here the CDR3 DNA reads TGTGCCAGCAGCCAAAGCGTAGCGATGAACTACGAGCAGTACTTC.

The chain recombines TRBV11-2 with TRBJ2-7; 9 positions agree with TRBD2. Per germline, CDR1 SGHAT and CDR2 FQNNGV. The CDR3 spans 16 residues. V trimming: 5 bases; J trimming: 3 bases; junction bases outside the gene matches: 11. CDR3 protein: CASSQRAASGIYEQYF. In DNA, the CDR3 is TGTGCCAGCAGCCAACGGGCGGCTAGCGGGATCTACGAGCAGTACTTC. Full variable domain (missing parts from reference TRBV11-2 and TRBJ2-7): EAGVAQSPRYKIIEKRQSVAFWCNPISGHATLYWYQQILGQGPKLLIQFQNNGVVDDSQLPKDRFSAERLKGVDSTLKIQPAKLEDSAVYLCASSQRAASGIYEQYFGPGTRLTVT.

J is TRBJ2-5 and V is TRBV27; D uncertain. The V gene's germline CDR1 is MNHEY and CDR2 SMNVEV (reference sequence). The CDR3 runs 15 residues. The V end was cut by 4 bases, the J end by 1 base, with 13 bases between. The CDR3 nucleotides read TGTGCCAGCAGTTCAAACAGCCCTAGCCAAGAGACCCAGTACTTC. It yields the protein CASSSNSPSQETQYF.

Concerning this clone: Other DNA sequences from this sample encode an identical CDR3 as well. CDR3 bases: TGTGCCAGCAGCTTGGCGGAGACCCAGTACTTC. This translates into CASSLAETQYF. The rearrangement uses TRBV7-8 and TRBJ2-5; D remains ambiguous. Germline V gene lookup returns CDR1 SGHVS and CDR2 FQNEAQ. The V and J ends lost 3 bases and 5 bases respectively, with 4 bases between them. The CDR3 is 11 residues long.

The chain joins TRBV28 to TRBJ1-2, with D hard to call. From germline, CDR1 is MDHEN and CDR2 SYDVKM. The V and J ends lost 2 bases and 4 bases respectively, with 5 bases between them. This CDR3 has 12 amino acids. In nucleotides, the CDR3 is TGTGCCAGCAGTTTAGACGGCTATGGCTACACCTTC. Amino acids: CASSLDGYGYTF.

The chain combines TRBV6-5 with TRBJ1-3, with D possibly matching TRBD1 (5 bases). V was clipped by 5 bases and J by 0 bases, with 11 bases between them. This CDR3 has 15 residues. Germline values: CDR1 MNHEY, CDR2 SVGAGI. In nucleotides, the CDR3 is TGTGCCAGCAGTGGGGGACGTATCTCTGGAAACACCATATATTTT. It translates to CASSGGRISGNTIYF.

Worth noting for this clone: Other nucleotide sequences in the sample specify the same CDR3. V and J are TRBV5-1 and TRBJ2-4; 11 bases are shared with TRBD1. Germline values: CDR1 SGHRS, CDR2 YFSETQ. The CDR3 is made up of 14 amino acids. V lost 3 bases, J lost 6 bases, and 2 bases stayed unmatched. The CDR3 protein is CASSSGTGGNIQYF. The CDR3 nucleotides read TGCGCCAGCAGCTCGGGGACAGGGGGAAACATTCAGTACTTC.

Comments on this clone: Its ends do not fully match the called genes, so a read error is possible. The chain joins TRBV30 to TRBJ2-1, with 10 bases aligning to TRBD2. Germline CDR1 reads GTSNPN; CDR2 reads SVGIG (reference sequence). This CDR3 spans 16 amino acids. The CDR3 sequence is CAWAGTGTSAYNEQFF. The CDR3 DNA is TGTGCCTGGGCCGGGACCGGGACTAGCGCCTATAATGAGCAGTTCTTC.

The chain couples TRBV7-2 to TRBJ2-3; a possible D gene is TRBD1 (5 bases). Trimming took off 6 bases at V and 0 bases at J, with 16 bases between the two ends. Germline CDR1 and CDR2: SGHTA and FQGNSA. The CDR3 sequence is 16 residues long. The CDR3 here is CASSLTGTTSTDTQYF. DNA of the CDR3: TGTGCCAGCAGTCTAACAGGAACGACTAGCACAGATACGCAGTATTTT.

V and J are TRBV5-1 and TRBJ2-7; D tentatively fits TRBD1 or TRBD2 (5 bases each). V dropped 2 bases and J dropped 5 bases, with 17 bases sitting between them. This CDR3 has 15 amino acids. The germline gives CDR1 SGHRS, CDR2 YFSETQ. The CDR3, as DNA: TGCGCCAGCAGCTTAGGGACGATGGTAGTCCACGAGCAGTACTTC. It yields the protein CASSLGTMVVHEQYF.

The CDR3 spells CASSLSNSYGYTF. CDR3 nucleotide sequence: TGCGCCAGCAGCTTGAGTAACAGCTATGGCTACACCTTC. The chain combines TRBV5-1 with TRBJ1-2; unclear D gene. Trimming took 1 base from V and 4 from J, leaving 8 bases between them. CDR1 is SGHRS, CDR2 YFSETQ, per germline. This CDR3 is 13 amino acids long.

This chain connects TRBV5-1 to TRBJ2-1, with D perhaps given as TRBD1 or TRBD2 (7 bases each). CDR3 length: 15 amino acids. With 1 base removed from V and 5 bases from J, the gap between germline ends came to 13 bases. Germline V gene sequence: CDR1 SGHRS, CDR2 YFSETQ. As DNA, the CDR3 is TGCGCCAGCAGCTTGCAGGGGGAGGGACACAATGAGCAGTTCTTC. Protein sequence: CASSLQGEGHNEQFF.

This chain joins TRBV18 and TRBJ2-3; D may be TRBD1 (6 bases). CDR1 and CDR2 from the germline V gene are KGHSH and LQKENI. This CDR3 has 17 residues. V was pared by 3 bases and J by 0 bases, with 16 bases between. This CDR3 reads CASSPQRTASSTDTQYF. In DNA, the CDR3 is TGTGCCAGCTCACCTCAGAGGACAGCTTCTAGCACAGATACGCAGTATTTT.

About this clone: This CDR3 is also generated by other DNA sequences in the sample. The chain combines TRBV5-1 with TRBJ1-2; 7 bases fit TRBD1. The CDR3 runs to 13 residues. The trim removed 0 bases at V and 8 bases at J, leaving 4 bases unmatched. Germline CDR1 SGHRS, CDR2 YFSETQ. The CDR3 loop is CASSLGQGNGYTF. In nucleotides, the CDR3 is TGCGCCAGCAGCTTGGGACAGGGTAACGGCTACACCTTC. The full variable domain, in which reference TRBV5-1 and TRBJ1-2 provide the parts outside the CDR3, is KAGVTQTPRYLIKTRGQQVTLSCSPISGHRSVSWYQQTPGQGLQFLFEYFSETQRNKGNFPGRFSGRQFSNSRSEMNVSTLELGDSALYLCASSLGQGNGYTFGSGTRLTVV.

The chain employs TRBV19 and TRBJ1-1, with unresolved D. The germline V and J ends were trimmed by 6 bases and 5 bases, with 16 bases remaining between them. CDR1 is LNHDA, CDR2 SQIVND, per germline (reference sequence). The CDR3 is 14 amino acids. The CDR3 DNA sequence: TGTGCCAGTAGCCGTGAGATCGTGGTGACTGAAGCTTTCTTT. As protein: CASSREIVVTEAFF.

This rearrangement joins TRBV30 to TRBJ1-1; D gene unclear. Between the trimmed V and J ends, which lost 5 bases and 2 bases, there was a span of 9 bases. The CDR3 spans 12 residues. The germline gives CDR1 GTSNPN, CDR2 SVGIG (reference sequence). The CDR3 DNA follows: TGTGCCTGGGGTGACGGTAACACTGAAGCTTTCTTT. This encodes CAWGDGNTEAFF.

The chain is built from TRBV4-2 and TRBJ1-3; D is uncertain. The germline V gene encodes CDR1 LGHNA and CDR2 YNFKEQ. V lost 5 bases to trimming and J lost 0 bases, with 11 bases between them. This CDR3 is built from 15 residues. Written as DNA, the CDR3 is TGTGCCAGCAGCACTGAGGGCCACTCTGGAAACACCATATATTTT. Translating gives CASSTEGHSGNTIYF.

V and J are TRBV28 and TRBJ1-5, with 7 bases matching TRBD1. Germline assignment: CDR1 MDHEN and CDR2 SYDVKM. Unmatched junction bases numbered 10, after V lost 2 bases and J lost 6 bases. This CDR3 is built from 16 residues. Here the CDR3 DNA reads TGTGCCAGCAGTTTAGCCCCCCCAGGGGGAGGTCAGCCCCAGCATTTT. It encodes CASSLAPPGGGQPQHF.

The chain combines TRBV30 with TRBJ2-3; the D is unclear. Germline values: CDR1 GTSNPN, CDR2 SVGIG (reference sequence). CDR3 length equals 12 residues. V was cut by 0 bases and J by 6 bases, with 7 bases left in between. The CDR3 protein is CAWSVLGDTQYF. CDR3 DNA sequence: TGTGCCTGGAGTGTATTGGGGGATACGCAGTATTTT.

This clone was seen a single time. The chain recombines TRBV19 with TRBJ2-2; TRBD2 agrees at 16 bases. In germline, CDR1 is LNHDA, CDR2 SQIVND (reference sequence). The CDR3 sequence is 17 residues long. With V trimmed by 4 bases and J by 5 bases, 4 bases remained unmatched. The CDR3 reads CASSRGLAGGVTGELFF. The CDR3, as DNA: TGTGCCAGTAGTAGGGGACTAGCGGGAGGGGTAACCGGGGAGCTGTTTTTT.

The V and J genes are TRBV7-9 and TRBJ2-3, with D maybe TRBD2 (6 bases). This CDR3 is 13 amino acids long. Germline CDR1 reads SEHNR; CDR2 reads FQNEAQ (reference sequence). V lost 8 bases and J 0 bases, leaving 9 bases between the germline ends. The CDR3: CASLSGSTDTQYF. The CDR3 coding sequence is TGTGCCAGCCTTAGCGGTAGCACAGATACGCAGTATTTT. The whole variable domain, filled in from reference TRBV7-9 and TRBJ2-3, reads DTGVSQNPRHKITKRGQNVTFRCDPISEHNRLYWYRQTLGQGPEFLTYFQNEAQLEKSRLLSDRFSAERPKGSFSTLEIQRTEQGDSAMYLCASLSGSTDTQYFGPGTRLTVL.

In DNA, the CDR3 is TGCGCCAGCAGCCAAGGGCGAGCGAGATCTTCCTACAATGAGCAGTTCTTC. This translates into CASSQGRARSSYNEQFF. The chain combines TRBV4-1 with TRBJ2-1; no firm D call. The germline V gene encodes CDR1 MGHRA and CDR2 YSYEKL. The CDR3 extends over 17 amino acids. V dropped 1 base and J dropped 1 base, with 14 bases sitting between them.

This clone has a handful of counts. The chain joins TRBV6-1 to TRBJ1-2; D ambiguous. Germline CDR1 MNHNS, CDR2 SASEGT. V was pared by 6 bases and J by 0 bases, with 11 bases between. The CDR3 spans 14 residues. The CDR3 here is CASRYGEANYGYTF. The DNA of the CDR3 is TGTGCCAGCAGGTACGGGGAAGCTAACTATGGCTACACCTTC.

This CDR3 reads CASRVLDTQYF. In nucleotides, the CDR3 is TGTGCCAGCAGGGTTTTAGATACGCAGTATTTT. The chain couples TRBV28 to TRBJ2-3; D not resolved. Germline CDR1 is MDHEN and CDR2 is SYDVKM. The CDR3 contains 11 residues. Trimming shortened V by 6 bases and J by 5 bases, and 6 bases separated the two germline ends.

This chain connects TRBV7-9 to TRBJ2-3, with D unclear. V lost 5 bases, J lost 5 bases, and 5 bases lay in between. In germline, CDR1 is SEHNR, CDR2 FQNEAQ (reference sequence). This CDR3 contains 11 residues. CDR3 loop: CASSIGDTQYF. CDR3 DNA sequence: TGTGCCAGCAGCATCGGAGATACGCAGTATTTT.

The gene calls are TRBV9 and TRBJ2-2; 11 nucleotides match TRBD2. The CDR3 consists of 17 residues. CDR1 and CDR2 from the germline V gene are SGDLS and YYNGEE. V gave up 3 bases and J gave up 6 bases; unmatched junction bases: 10. This chain's CDR3 is CASSANALAGASGELFF. CDR3 nucleotides: TGTGCCAGCAGCGCGAACGCACTAGCGGGAGCTTCCGGGGAGCTGTTTTTT.

The genes are TRBV18 and TRBJ2-7; 7 nucleotides agree with TRBD1. V lost 3 bases, J lost 2 bases, and 7 bases stayed unmatched. The CDR3 totals 15 residues. Germline lookup yields CDR1 KGHSH and CDR2 LQKENI. The CDR3 region is CASSPQNRGAYEQYF. Here the CDR3 DNA reads TGTGCCAGCTCACCCCAAAACAGGGGTGCCTACGAGCAGTACTTC.

This sequence joins TRBV5-1 and TRBJ1-4, with TRBD1 as a possible D gene (5 bases). The V end was cut by 2 bases, the J end by 3 bases, with 11 bases between. The germline gives CDR1 SGHRS, CDR2 YFSETQ. The CDR3 runs to 15 residues. The CDR3: CASSFGADPNEKLFF. CDR3 bases: TGCGCCAGCAGCTTTGGGGCGGATCCTAATGAAAAACTGTTTTTT.

The chain uses TRBV12-5 and TRBJ2-2; possible D gene TRBD2, 7 bases. Germline CDR1 is LGHNT and CDR2 is FRNRAP. Trimming cost V 2 bases and J 5 bases, with 18 bases left between them. The CDR3 spans 17 residues. CDR3: CASGLLRGTLHTGELFF. Written as DNA, the CDR3 is TGTGCTAGTGGTTTGTTGCGGGGGACACTTCATACCGGGGAGCTGTTTTTT.

The genes are TRBV4-1 and TRBJ1-1; no clear D. In germline, CDR1 is MGHRA, CDR2 YSYEKL. The CDR3 is 14 residues long. V was clipped by 1 base and J by 1 base, with 7 bases between them. CDR3 in DNA: TGCGCCAGCAGCCAAGGTAGGGCGAACACTGAAGCTTTCTTT. Translated: CASSQGRANTEAFF.

The gene calls are TRBV11-2 and TRBJ1-2; a weak D match, TRBD1 (5 bases). Trimming removed 3 bases at V and 1 base at J, with 12 bases between. Germline loops: CDR1 SGHAT, CDR2 FQNNGV. There are 15 residues in the CDR3. CDR3 loop: CASSFPGGGNYGYTF. The CDR3 DNA sequence: TGTGCCAGCAGCTTTCCCGGGGGAGGTAACTATGGCTACACCTTC. Drawing the rest from reference TRBV11-2 and TRBJ1-2, the complete variable domain is EAGVAQSPRYKIIEKRQSVAFWCNPISGHATLYWYQQILGQGPKLLIQFQNNGVVDDSQLPKDRFSAERLKGVDSTLKIQPAKLEDSAVYLCASSFPGGGNYGYTFGSGTRLTVV.